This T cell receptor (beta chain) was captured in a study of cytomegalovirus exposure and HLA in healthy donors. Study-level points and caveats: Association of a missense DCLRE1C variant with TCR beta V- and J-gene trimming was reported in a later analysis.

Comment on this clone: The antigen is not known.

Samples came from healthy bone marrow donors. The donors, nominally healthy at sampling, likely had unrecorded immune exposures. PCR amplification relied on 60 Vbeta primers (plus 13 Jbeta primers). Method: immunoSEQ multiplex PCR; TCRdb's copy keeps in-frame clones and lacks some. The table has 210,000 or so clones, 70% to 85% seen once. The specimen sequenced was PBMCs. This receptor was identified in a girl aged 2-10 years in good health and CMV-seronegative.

CDR3 amino acids: CAISVGQTSGANVLTF. CDR3 bases: TGTGCCATCAGTGTGGGACAGACCTCTGGGGCCAACGTCCTGACTTTC. The chain joins TRBV10-3 to TRBJ2-6; 7 positions match TRBD1. The CDR3 extends over 16 amino acids. The germline V gene has CDR1 ENHRY and CDR2 SYGVKD. V gave up 4 bases and J gave up 0 bases; unmatched junction bases: 3.